This entry describes one T cell receptor (beta chain). Antigen: not known. The sample comes from a study of T-cell memory formation after mild COVID-19. Across the study: The two donors had largely donor-specific TCR clusters. Study-level findings and limits: Researchers found some responding clones in pre-infection memory, a sign that cross-reactive memory joined. A second wave of clones peaked on day 37, and their SARS-CoV-2 specificity went unconfirmed.

A 5'RACE reaction primed in the constant segment made cDNA libraries of TCR alpha and TCR beta, and these carried sample barcodes and UMIs. TCRdb called the 5' RACE reads again in MiXCR, with one record for every CDR3 protein. The sample lists about 470,000 distinct CDR3 sequences, 20% to 30% seen once, with 12% in the top ten. The specimen sequenced was PBMCs or a T cell subset sorted from them (not recorded which). The sequence came from an adult woman who had mild COVID-19 (a few samples of this study predate the infection). Cell type and time point are not known.

CDR3 sequence reads: CASSLVGEGSYEQYF. CDR3 sequence (DNA): TGTGCCAGCAGCTTAGTTGGGGAGGGCTCCTACGAGCAGTACTTC. The chain carries TRBV7-2 and TRBJ2-7; TRBD2 matches at 7 bases. This CDR3 is 15 amino acids long. Germline V lookup: CDR1 SGHTA, CDR2 FQGNSA. V gave up 1 base and J gave up 0 bases; unmatched junction bases: 3.